Listed here are 8 T cell receptor beta chains from one sample, sequenced in a study of CD8+CD57+ T cells in acquired aplastic anemia. For CDR3 and TCR beta VDJ profiling, genomic DNA was the template used. MiXCR was run by TCRdb on the reads, yielding one entry per CDR3 protein. The sample holds about 160,000 distinct CDR3 sequences, 45% to 55% seen once. The sequenced patients had an expansion of CD8+CD57+ cells seen by flow cytometry. Sequencing used sorted CD4+, CD8+, or CD8+CD57+ T cells (not recorded which) from PBMCs. Receptor source: a human donor with aplastic anemia.

The chain couples TRBV19 to TRBJ2-5; 9 nucleotides match TRBD2. This CDR3 has 13 residues. The junction had 2 bases not matched to a gene; V was cut back by 5 bases and J by 4 bases. Germline V gene data show CDR1 as LNHDA and CDR2 as SQIVND (reference sequence). CDR3: CASSRRGGETQYF. DNA for the CDR3: TGTGCCAGTAGTCGGCGGGGGGGAGAGACCCAGTACTTC.

This clonotype appeared a single time. Relative to the germline gene, one junction end is altered; a read error may explain this. V usage is TRBV24-1 and J usage is TRBJ1-2; D unresolved. Germline values: CDR1 KGHDR, CDR2 SFDVKD. The CDR3 extends over 13 amino acids. CDR3 protein: CASSDLPNYGYTF. The CDR3 bases are TGTGCCTCCAGTGATTTGCCCAACTATGGCTACACCTTC.

The chain joins TRBV7-3 to TRBJ1-2; D unclear. Germline V gene lookup returns CDR1 SGHTA and CDR2 FQGTGA. V lost 0 bases to trimming and J lost 5 bases, with 4 bases between them. The CDR3 sequence is 12 residues long. The CDR3 nucleotides read TGTGCCAGCAGCTTAACCAGTTATGGCTACACCTTC. This translates into CASSLTSYGYTF.

The sample holds many counts of this clonotype. This chain links TRBV4-1 with TRBJ1-1; D remains ambiguous. CDR1 is MGHRA and CDR2 is YSYEKL in the germline V gene. The length of the CDR3 is 17 residues. The V and J ends lost 1 base and 4 bases respectively, with 19 bases between them. The CDR3 region has the DNA TGCGCCAGCAGCCAAGGAAAGGATTCGTTTGTAGGCACTGAAGCTTTCTTT. Translated, it gives CASSQGKDSFVGTEAFF.

This clonotype was picked up one time. The V call is TRBV29-1, the J call TRBJ1-5; D is possibly TRBD1 (6 bases). The germline V gene encodes CDR1 SQVTM and CDR2 ANQGSEA. Trimming cost V 6 bases and J 3 bases, with 18 bases left between them. This CDR3 comprises 15 residues. The CDR3 DNA reads TGCAGCGTCGCTAATGACCAGGGGATCAATCAGCCCCAGCATTTT. Its protein product is CSVANDQGINQPQHF.

As concerns this clonotype: Just one base apart from a much larger clone, this may be a read error. The chain has TRBV6-1 and TRBJ1-2; maybe TRBD1 (5 bases). The CDR3 sequence is 13 residues long. Germline V CDR1 and CDR2: MNHNS, SASEGT. Trimming took off 11 bases at V and 4 bases at J, with 17 bases between the two ends. In DNA form, the CDR3 reads TGTGCCGGCATTGCGGGACCTTCCTATGGCTACACCTTC. Its protein is CAGIAGPSYGYTF.

CDR3 loop: CASSLRTGAGTEAFF. Written as DNA, the CDR3 is TGTGCCAGCAGTTTGCGGACAGGGGCGGGAACTGAAGCTTTCTTT. This chain connects TRBV12-3 or TRBV12-4 to TRBJ1-1, with TRBD1 matching over 9 bases. Trimming took 3 bases from V and 5 from J; bases not matched to a gene: 7. The CDR3 consists of 15 residues.

Comment on this clonotype: With a much larger clone just one base away, this may be a read error. This chain uses TRBV6-5 with TRBJ1-3; TRBD1 is a possible D gene (6 bases). This CDR3 has 16 amino acids. Germline assignment: CDR1 MNHEY and CDR2 SVGAGI. The CDR3 region is CGSSLNRVSSGNTIYF. CDR3 DNA: TGTGGCAGCAGTTTGAACAGGGTGAGCTCTGGAAACACCATATATTTT.